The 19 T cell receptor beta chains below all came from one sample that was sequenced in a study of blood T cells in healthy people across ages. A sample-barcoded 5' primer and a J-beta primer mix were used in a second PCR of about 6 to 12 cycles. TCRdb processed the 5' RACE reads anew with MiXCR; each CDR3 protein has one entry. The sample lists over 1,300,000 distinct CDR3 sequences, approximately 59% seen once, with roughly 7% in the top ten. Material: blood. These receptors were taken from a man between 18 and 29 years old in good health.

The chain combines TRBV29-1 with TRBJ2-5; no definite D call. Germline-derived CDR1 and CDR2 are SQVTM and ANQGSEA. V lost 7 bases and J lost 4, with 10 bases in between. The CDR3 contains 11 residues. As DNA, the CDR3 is TGCAGCGCCGTCCGAGCAGAGACCCAGTACTTC. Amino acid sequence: CSAVRAETQYF.

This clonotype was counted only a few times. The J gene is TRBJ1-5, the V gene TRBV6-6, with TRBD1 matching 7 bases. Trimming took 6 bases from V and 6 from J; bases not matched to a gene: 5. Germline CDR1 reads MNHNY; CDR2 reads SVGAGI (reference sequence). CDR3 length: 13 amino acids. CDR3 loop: CASSSGGGQPQHF. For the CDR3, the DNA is TGTGCCAGCAGCTCAGGGGGAGGTCAGCCCCAGCATTTT.

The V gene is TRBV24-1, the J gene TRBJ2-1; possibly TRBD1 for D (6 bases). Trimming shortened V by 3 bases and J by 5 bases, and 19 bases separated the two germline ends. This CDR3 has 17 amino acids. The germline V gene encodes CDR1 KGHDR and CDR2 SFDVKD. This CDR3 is CATSDESRTVSDNEQFF. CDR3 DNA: TGTGCCACCAGTGATGAGTCCCGGACAGTATCAGACAATGAGCAGTTCTTC.

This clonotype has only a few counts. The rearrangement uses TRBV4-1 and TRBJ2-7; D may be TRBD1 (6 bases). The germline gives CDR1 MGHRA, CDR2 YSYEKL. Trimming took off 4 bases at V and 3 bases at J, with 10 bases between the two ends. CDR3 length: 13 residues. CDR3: CASSRTAVYEQYF. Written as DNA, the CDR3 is TGCGCCAGCAGCCGGACAGCCGTCTACGAGCAGTACTTC.

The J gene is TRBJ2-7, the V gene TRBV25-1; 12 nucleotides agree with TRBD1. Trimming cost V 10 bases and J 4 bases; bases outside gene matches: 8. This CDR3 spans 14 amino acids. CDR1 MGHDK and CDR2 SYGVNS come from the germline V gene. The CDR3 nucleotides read TGTGCCACTACCCCGGGACAGGGGGCTTACGAGCAGTACTTC. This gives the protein CATTPGQGAYEQYF.

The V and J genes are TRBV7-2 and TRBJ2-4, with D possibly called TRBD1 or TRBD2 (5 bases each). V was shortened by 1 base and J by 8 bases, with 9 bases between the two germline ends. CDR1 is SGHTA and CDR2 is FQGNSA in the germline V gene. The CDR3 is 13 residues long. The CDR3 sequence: CASSLGGRDIQYF. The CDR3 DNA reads TGTGCCAGCAGCTTAGGGGGACGGGACATTCAGTACTTC.

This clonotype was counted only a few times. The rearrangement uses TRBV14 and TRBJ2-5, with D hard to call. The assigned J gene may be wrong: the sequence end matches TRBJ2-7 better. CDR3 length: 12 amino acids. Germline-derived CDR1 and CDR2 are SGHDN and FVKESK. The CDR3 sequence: CASSPQWGEQYF. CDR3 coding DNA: TGTGCCAGCAGCCCCCAATGGGGCGAGCAGTACTTC.

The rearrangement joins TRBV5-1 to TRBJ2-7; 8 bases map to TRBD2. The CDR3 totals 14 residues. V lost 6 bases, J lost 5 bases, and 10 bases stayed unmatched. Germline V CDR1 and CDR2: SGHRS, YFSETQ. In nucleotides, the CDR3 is TGCGCCAGCAAATTAACCCTCGGGGGGGACGAGCAGTACTTC. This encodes CASKLTLGGDEQYF.

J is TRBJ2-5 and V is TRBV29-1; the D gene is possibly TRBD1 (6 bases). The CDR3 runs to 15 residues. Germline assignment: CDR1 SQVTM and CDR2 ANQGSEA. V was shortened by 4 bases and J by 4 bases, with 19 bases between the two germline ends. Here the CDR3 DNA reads TGCAGCGTTGTCTCCACCCTGGACAGTCGAGAGACCCAGTACTTC. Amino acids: CSVVSTLDSRETQYF.

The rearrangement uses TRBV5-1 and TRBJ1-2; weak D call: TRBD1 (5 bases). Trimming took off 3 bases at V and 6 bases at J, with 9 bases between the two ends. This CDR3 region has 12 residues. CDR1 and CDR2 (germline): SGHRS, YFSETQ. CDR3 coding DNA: TGCGCCAGCAGCTCCGTACAGGATGGCTACACCTTC. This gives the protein CASSSVQDGYTF.

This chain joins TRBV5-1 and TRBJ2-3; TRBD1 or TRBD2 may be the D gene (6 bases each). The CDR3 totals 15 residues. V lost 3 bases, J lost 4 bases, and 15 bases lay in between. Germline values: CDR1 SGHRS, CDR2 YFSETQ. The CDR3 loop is CASSSDRPSADTQYF. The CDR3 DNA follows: TGCGCCAGCAGCTCAGACAGGCCTAGCGCAGATACGCAGTATTTT. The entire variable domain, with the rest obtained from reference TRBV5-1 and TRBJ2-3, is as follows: KAGVTQTPRYLIKTRGQQVTLSCSPISGHRSVSWYQQTPGQGLQFLFEYFSETQRNKGNFPGRFSGRQFSNSRSEMNVSTLELGDSALYLCASSSDRPSADTQYFGPGTRLTVL.

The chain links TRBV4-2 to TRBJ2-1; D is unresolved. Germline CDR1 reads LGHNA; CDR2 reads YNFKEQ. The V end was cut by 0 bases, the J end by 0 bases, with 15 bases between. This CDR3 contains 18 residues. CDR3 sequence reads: CASSQEERLASSYNEQFF. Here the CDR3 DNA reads TGTGCCAGCAGCCAAGAAGAACGACTGGCCAGCTCCTACAATGAGCAGTTCTTC.

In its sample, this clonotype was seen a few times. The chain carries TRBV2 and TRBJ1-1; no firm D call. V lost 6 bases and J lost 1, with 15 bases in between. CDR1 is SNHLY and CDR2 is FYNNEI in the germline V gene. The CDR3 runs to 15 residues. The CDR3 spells CASRARTAANTEAFF. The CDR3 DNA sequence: TGTGCCAGCAGGGCCCGAACGGCAGCGAACACTGAAGCTTTCTTT.

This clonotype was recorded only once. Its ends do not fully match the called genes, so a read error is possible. CDR3 loop: CASSQERLADNEQFF. The CDR3 DNA sequence: TGCGCCAGCAGCCAAGAACGGCTAGCGGACAACGAGCAGTTCTTC. The gene calls are TRBV4-1 and TRBJ2-1, with 7 bases fitting TRBD2. CDR1 is MGHRA, CDR2 YSYEKL, per germline. This CDR3 spans 15 amino acids.

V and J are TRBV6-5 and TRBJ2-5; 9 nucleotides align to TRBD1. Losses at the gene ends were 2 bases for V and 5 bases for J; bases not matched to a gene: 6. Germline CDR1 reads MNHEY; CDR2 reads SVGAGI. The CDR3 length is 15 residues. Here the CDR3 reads CASSYTPTGGETQYF. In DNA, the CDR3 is TGTGCCAGCAGTTACACCCCTACAGGGGGCGAGACCCAGTACTTC.

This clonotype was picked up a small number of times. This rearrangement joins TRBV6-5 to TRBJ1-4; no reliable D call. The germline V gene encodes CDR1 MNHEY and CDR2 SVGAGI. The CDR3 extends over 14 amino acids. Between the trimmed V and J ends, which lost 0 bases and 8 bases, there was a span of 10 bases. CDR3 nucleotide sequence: TGTGCCAGCAGTTACTCCTACGGGAAAGAAAAACTGTTTTTT. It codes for CASSYSYGKEKLFF.

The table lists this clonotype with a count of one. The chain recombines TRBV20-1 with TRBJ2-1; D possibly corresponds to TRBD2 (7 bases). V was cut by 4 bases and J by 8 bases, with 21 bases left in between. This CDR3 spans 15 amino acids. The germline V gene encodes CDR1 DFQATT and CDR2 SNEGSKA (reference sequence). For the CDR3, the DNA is TGCAGTGCTAAGGGGGACCGCGGGAGCCAGGATGAGCAGTTCTTC. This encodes CSAKGDRGSQDEQFF.

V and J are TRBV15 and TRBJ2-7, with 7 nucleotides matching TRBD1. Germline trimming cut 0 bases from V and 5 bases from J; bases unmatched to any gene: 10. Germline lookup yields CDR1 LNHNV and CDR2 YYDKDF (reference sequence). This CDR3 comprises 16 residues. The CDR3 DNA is TGTGCCACCAGCAGAGACGCGGCCAGGGGGTCCGACGAGCAGTACTTC. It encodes CATSRDAARGSDEQYF.

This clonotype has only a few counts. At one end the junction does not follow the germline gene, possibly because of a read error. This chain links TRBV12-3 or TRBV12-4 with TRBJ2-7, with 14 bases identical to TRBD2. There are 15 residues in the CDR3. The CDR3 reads CASSLAGLAGDEQYF. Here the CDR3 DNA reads TGTGCTAGCAGTTTAGCGGGACTAGCGGGAGATGAGCAGTACTTC.